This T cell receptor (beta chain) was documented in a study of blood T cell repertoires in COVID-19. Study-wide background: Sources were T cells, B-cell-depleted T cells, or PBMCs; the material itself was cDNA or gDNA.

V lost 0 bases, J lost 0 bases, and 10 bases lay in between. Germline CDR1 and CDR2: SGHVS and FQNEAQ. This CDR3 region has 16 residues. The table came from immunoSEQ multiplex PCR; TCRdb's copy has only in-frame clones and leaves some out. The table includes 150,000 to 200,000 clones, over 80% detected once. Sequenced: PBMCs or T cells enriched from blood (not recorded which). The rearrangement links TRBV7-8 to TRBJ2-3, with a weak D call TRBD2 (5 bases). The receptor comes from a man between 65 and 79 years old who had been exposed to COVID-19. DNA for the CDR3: TGTGCCAGCAGCTTAGCGAGGGTAGCCAGCACAGATACGCAGTATTTT. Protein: CASSLARVASTDTQYF.